Sequencing of this T cell receptor beta chain was carried out in a study of T cell clones after liver transplantation. Overall study context: Apart from three HCV-positive recipients, transplants were for non-autoimmune, non-viral reasons. Standard immunosuppression, with no induction, continued until 12-24 months after transplant. Tolerance: complete withdrawal held at least one year, liver enzymes staying within twice normal. Blood was drawn pre-transplant, before withdrawal, and after full or failed withdrawal.

The CDR3 covers 13 residues. The repertoire was sequenced with immunoSEQ multiplex PCR; TCRdb's copy has only in-frame clones and lacks some. The sample has roughly 80,000 clones; less than 85% are singletons. The rearrangement links TRBV21-1 to TRBJ2-4; TRBD2 reflects the table's D call only, with no check against the DNA. TRBV21-1 is tagged as a pseudogene. The material was CD4+ T cells from blood, obtained at the 22-month timepoint. This clonotype was sampled from a human patient who received a liver transplant. The T cells may come from the graft donor. The CDR3 nucleotides are TGTGCCAGCAGCAATAGTCCCGAAAACATTCAGTACTTC. Protein: CASSNSPENIQYF.